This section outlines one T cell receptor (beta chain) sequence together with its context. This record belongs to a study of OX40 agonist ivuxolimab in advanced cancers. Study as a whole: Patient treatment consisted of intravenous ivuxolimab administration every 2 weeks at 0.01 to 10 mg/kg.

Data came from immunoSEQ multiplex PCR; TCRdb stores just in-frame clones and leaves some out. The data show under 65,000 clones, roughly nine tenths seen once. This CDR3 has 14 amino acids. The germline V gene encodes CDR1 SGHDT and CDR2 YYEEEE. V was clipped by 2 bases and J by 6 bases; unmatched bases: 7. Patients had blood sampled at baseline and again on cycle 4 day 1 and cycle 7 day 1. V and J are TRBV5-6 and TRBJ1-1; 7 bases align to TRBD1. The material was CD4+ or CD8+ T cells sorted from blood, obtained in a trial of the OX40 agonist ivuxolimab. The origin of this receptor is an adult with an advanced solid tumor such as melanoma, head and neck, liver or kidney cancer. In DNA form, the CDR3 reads TGTGCCAGCAGCTTTAGGACAGGCGCGCCTGAAGCTTTCTTT. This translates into CASSFRTGAPEAFF.